Listed below are T cell receptor beta chains from one sample, sequenced in a study of human T cells and chemical hapten exposure. TCRdb used MiXCR to reprocess the RACE reads, holding one entry per CDR3 protein. The sample has some 400,000 distinct CDR3 sequences, more than 4.5% seen once; the top ten hold approximately 2.5%. The sample here was whole blood, taken in connection with sensitization to the hapten diphenylcyclopropenone (DPC). Source of these receptors: a woman aged 50 to 60 with alopecia areata. Some clones in this sample may be carry-over from other donors' samples. CDR3s include the opening cysteine and the closing phenylalanine or tryptophan. Each record gives: V gene, D gene, J gene, clone size, CDR3 DNA, CDR3 protein. D genes are given only for firm matches. Size is stated for part of the rows, as once, few or many counts, or as a class when the clone is expanded.

TRBV10-3	NA	TRBJ2-3	many	TGTGCCACCGCAGCGGGCCCTAGCACAGATACGCAGTATTTT	CATAAGPSTDTQYF
TRBV10-1	NA	TRBJ2-5	many	TGCGCCAGCAGTCACGATCCCGCGGAGACCCAGTACTTC	CASSHDPAETQYF
TRBV28	NA	TRBJ1-1	few	TGTGCCAGCAGTTTATTTGGGGGAGGCACTGAAGCTTTCTTT	CASSLFGGGTEAFF
TRBV7-8	TRBD2	TRBJ2-1	many	TGTGCCAGCAGCTCCTACCCCCCCGGGACTAGCGAATCGAATGAGCAGTTCTTC	CASSSYPPGTSESNEQFF
TRBV6-2/TRBV6-3	NA	TRBJ2-1	few	TGTGCCAGCAGCAAAGCAGGACGCTCCTACAATGAGCAGTTCTTC	CASSKAGRSYNEQFF
TRBV9	NA	TRBJ1-2	many	TGTGCCAGCAGCTCCCGTCGAATGGGGGGGGACGTGCGTGACGACTATGGCTACACCTTC	CASSSRRMGGDVRDDYGYTF
TRBV4-3	NA	TRBJ1-1	many	TGCGCCAGCAGCCCCGAAGAGGGAACGGGCACTGAAGCTTTCTTT	CASSPEEGTGTEAFF
TRBV15	NA	TRBJ1-5	NA	TGTGCCACCAGCAGAGATGCCAGCAATCAGCCCCAGCATTTT	CATSRDASNQPQHF
TRBV28	NA	TRBJ1-1	many	TGTGCCAGCAGTCCAGGGGCCCTAAACACTGAAGCTTTCTTT	CASSPGALNTEAFF
TRBV7-2	NA	TRBJ2-2	many	TGTGCCAGCAGCTTAATGGTGGGAGGCACCGGGGAGCTGTTTTTT	CASSLMVGGTGELFF
TRBV6-2/TRBV6-3	NA	TRBJ2-2	few	TGTGCCAGCATGGAGGGCTTCTCAACCGGGGAGCTGTTTTTT	CASMEGFSTGELFF
TRBV2	NA	TRBJ2-1	NA	TGTGCCAGCAGTGGCGGAACAGGGACCACGTTCTTC	CASSGGTGTTFF
TRBV20-1	NA	TRBJ2-4	few	TGCAGTGCTAGAGATCGAGCTCTAGCCAAAAACATTCAGTACTTC	CSARDRALAKNIQYF
TRBV11-2	NA	TRBJ2-2	many	TGTGCCAGCAGCTTAAAGCCCGGGGAGCTGTTTTTT	CASSLKPGELFF
TRBV14	NA	TRBJ2-7	many	TGTGCCAGCAGCCAAGTTCCCCGAAGTGGGGAGCAGTACTTC	CASSQVPRSGEQYF
TRBV7-2	NA	TRBJ2-7	few	TGTGCCAGCAGCCCAGGAAGGGCAGGGGCCCCATACGAGCAGTACTTC	CASSPGRAGAPYEQYF
TRBV9	NA	TRBJ2-7	many	TGTGCCAGCAGCCCATCCGGGCAGGGACCCTACGAGCAGTACTTC	CASSPSGQGPYEQYF
TRBV27	NA	TRBJ2-1	NA	TGTGCCAGCAGTTTATCCTCGCAGGGTGAGCAGTTCTTC	CASSLSSQGEQFF
TRBV12-3/TRBV12-4	NA	TRBJ1-3	many	TGTGCCAGCAGCTTAGAGGGTGGAAACACCATATATTTT	CASSLEGGNTIYF
TRBV4-2	NA	TRBJ2-6	many	TGTGCCAGCAGCCAAGCGGGGGCTGGGGCCAACGTCCTGACTTTC	CASSQAGAGANVLTF
TRBV12-3/TRBV12-4	TRBD2	TRBJ2-2	few	TGTGCCAGCAGAGCGGGGATCAACACCGGGGAGCTGTTTTTT	CASRAGINTGELFF
TRBV20-1	NA	TRBJ2-1	many	TGCAGTGCTAGAGCGCTAGTTGAGCAGTTCTTC	CSARALVEQFF
TRBV20-1	NA	TRBJ2-7	few	TGCAGTGCTAGAGAGCTGGGGGACCCGAGGGACGAGCAGTACTTC	CSARELGDPRDEQYF
TRBV29-1	NA	TRBJ2-7	many	TGCAGCGTCCCGGACGGGACTTGGCAGTACTTC	CSVPDGTWQYF
TRBV5-5	TRBD1	TRBJ2-1	many	TGTGCCAGCAGCCAGAGGAGACAGGGGCCCAATGAGCAGTTCTTC	CASSQRRQGPNEQFF
TRBV20-1	TRBD2	TRBJ2-7	few	TGCAGTGCCGTACGTCGAGGACTAGCGGATCACTCCTACGAGCAGTACTTC	CSAVRRGLADHSYEQYF
TRBV28	TRBD2	TRBJ2-7	many	TGTGCCAGCAGCCCGAAGCGGGGGCGACCTGTCTACGAGCAGTACTTC	CASSPKRGRPVYEQYF
TRBV28	NA	TRBJ2-1	many	TGTGCCAGCAGTTTACGGGCCAATATGGATGAGCAGTTCTTC	CASSLRANMDEQFF
TRBV4-1	NA	TRBJ1-2	NA	TGCGCCAGCATCGGCGGCAGCTATGGCTACACCTTC	CASIGGSYGYTF
TRBV20-1	NA	TRBJ2-3	many	TGCAGTGCTAGGGTGACCACAGATACGCAGTATTTT	CSARVTTDTQYF
TRBV5-4	NA	TRBJ1-1	many	TGTGCCAGCAGCTTAGAGGGATTCACTGAAGCTTTCTTT	CASSLEGFTEAFF
TRBV6-2/TRBV6-3	TRBD2	TRBJ2-1	NA	TGTGCCAGCAGTTACCCGACTAGCGGAGCAGGCAATGAGCAGTTCTTC	CASSYPTSGAGNEQFF
TRBV20-1	NA	TRBJ2-7	many	TGCAGTGCCCCCTCCGCCTCTAGAAAGGCTGGTGGGTACGAGCAGTACTTC	CSAPSASRKAGGYEQYF
TRBV4-1	NA	TRBJ2-1	NA	TGCGCCAGCAGCCAAGAAGCGCCAGGGGTGGATGAGCAGTTCTTC	CASSQEAPGVDEQFF
TRBV6-1	NA	TRBJ2-6	NA	TGTGCCAGCAGTCCTCGGGGAGGACCCTCCTCTGGGGCCAACGTCCTGACTTTC	CASSPRGGPSSGANVLTF
TRBV3-1	NA	TRBJ2-7	few	TGTGCCAGCAGCCCATCGGGTGTTCCTTCCGCGACTTCCTACGAGCAGTACTTC	CASSPSGVPSATSYEQYF
TRBV6-5	NA	TRBJ2-4	many	TGTGCCAGCAGTTACTCTCGAGGGCCCCAAGCCGCCAAAAACATTCAGTACTTC	CASSYSRGPQAAKNIQYF
TRBV7-9	NA	TRBJ1-6	NA	TGTGCCAGCAGCTTACGGGAGCCCTATAATTCACCCCTCCACTTT	CASSLREPYNSPLHF
TRBV7-9	NA	TRBJ1-1	many	TGTGCCAGCAGCTTGGAACAGGGCAACACTGAAGCTTTCTTT	CASSLEQGNTEAFF
TRBV28	NA	TRBJ2-7	many	TGTGCCAGCAGACCCCAGAGGGCAGGATCCTACGAGCAGTACTTC	CASRPQRAGSYEQYF
TRBV20-1	NA	TRBJ2-7	many	TGCAGTGCTCATATGGGGGGTAGCTCCTACGAGCAGTACTTC	CSAHMGGSSYEQYF
TRBV20-1	NA	TRBJ2-3	NA	TGCAGTGCTAGAGACTACCGAGGGACAGATACGCAGTATTTT	CSARDYRGTDTQYF
TRBV5-1	NA	TRBJ2-3	many	TGCGCCAGCAGCTTGGAAAGTATGGGCACAGATACGCAGTATTTT	CASSLESMGTDTQYF
TRBV3-1	NA	TRBJ1-2	many	TGTGCCAGCAGCCAAGACCGGGGCTACACCTTC	CASSQDRGYTF
TRBV5-1	NA	TRBJ2-7	few	TGCGCCAGCAGCTCGTTACCCCCCGGGACGGGTTCCTACGAGCAGTACTTC	CASSSLPPGTGSYEQYF
TRBV12-3/TRBV12-4	NA	TRBJ2-7	many	TGTGCCAGCAGTTTTGGGACGATCTACGAGCAGTACTTC	CASSFGTIYEQYF
TRBV28	NA	TRBJ1-2	many	TGTGCCAGCAGCTGGACAGCTAACTATGGCTACACCTTC	CASSWTANYGYTF
TRBV3-1	TRBD1	TRBJ1-2	many	TGTGCCAGCAGCCAAGTAGGGGGCAGGGGCTATGGCTACACCTTC	CASSQVGGRGYGYTF
TRBV2	NA	TRBJ2-1	few	TGTGCCAGCAGTGAGTCAGCGGTCGTTGGATTCTTC	CASSESAVVGFF
TRBV6-1	NA	TRBJ1-2	few	TGTGCCAGCAGTGCCCAGGATAGTTATGGCTACACCTTC	CASSAQDSYGYTF